These T cell receptor beta chains were read from a single sample in a study of blood T cell repertoires in COVID-19. Libraries were prepared by immunoSEQ multiplex PCR; TCRdb keeps only in-frame clonotypes and omits some of them. The table lists approximately 260,000 clones, roughly nine tenths of them singletons. Sequencing was done on a sample of PBMCs or T cells enriched from blood (not recorded which). These receptors were taken from a woman aged 55-69 years who had recovered from COVID-19. CDR3s include the opening cysteine and the closing phenylalanine or tryptophan. The D gene is left open where the match is weak. Expanded clones are given a class, and other clones once, few, many or no size at all.

size: -
J: TRBJ2-1
V: TRBV30
D: TRBD2
CDR3: CAWSVVAGAYNEQFF
DNA: TGTGCCTGGAGTGTCGTAGCGGGAGCCTACAATGAGCAGTTCTTC

size: -
J: TRBJ2-5
V: TRBV11-2
D: TRBD1
CDR3: CASMDRVKQETQYF
DNA: TGTGCCAGTATGGACAGGGTAAAACAAGAGACCCAGTACTTC

size: -
J: TRBJ2-1
V: TRBV7-9
D: TRBD2
CDR3: CASLWSGSSYNEQFF
DNA: TGTGCCAGCCTGTGGAGCGGGAGCTCCTACAATGAGCAGTTCTTC

size: -
J: TRBJ1-5
V: TRBV5-1
D: TRBD1
CDR3: CASSLLGGGNQPQHF
DNA: TGCGCCAGCAGCTTACTAGGGGGCGGCAATCAGCCCCAGCATTTT

size: -
J: TRBJ2-5
V: TRBV5-4
D: -
CDR3: CASSLGAGGETQYF
DNA: TGTGCCAGCAGCTTGGGTGCCGGTGGAGAGACCCAGTACTTC

size: -
J: TRBJ2-2
V: TRBV30
D: TRBD2
CDR3: CAWSLGTRDTGELFF
DNA: TGTGCCTGGAGTCTGGGGACTAGAGACACCGGGGAGCTGTTTTTT

size: few
J: TRBJ1-6
V: TRBV5-4
D: -
CDR3: CASSLGQNNSPLHF
DNA: TGTGCCAGCAGCTTGGGTCAAAATAATTCACCCCTCCACTTT

size: -
J: TRBJ2-5
V: TRBV28
D: TRBD1
CDR3: CASSPRRTGWETQYF
DNA: TGTGCCAGCAGTCCGAGAAGGACAGGGTGGGAGACCCAGTACTTC

size: -
J: TRBJ2-3
V: TRBV12-5
D: -
CDR3: CASGYLGADTQYF
DNA: TGTGCTAGTGGATACCTAGGGGCAGATACGCAGTATTTT

size: -
J: TRBJ1-4
V: TRBV5-1
D: -
CDR3: CASSLLGRDEKLFF
DNA: TGCGCCAGCAGCTTGCTAGGGAGGGATGAAAAACTGTTTTTT

size: -
J: TRBJ1-2
V: TRBV28
D: -
CDR3: CASSSPSLGGLIYGYTF
DNA: TGTGCCAGCAGTTCCCCCTCCCTCGGAGGGTTGATCTATGGCTACACCTTC

size: -
J: TRBJ2-1
V: TRBV5-5
D: -
CDR3: CASSLTSNEQFF
DNA: TGTGCCAGCAGCTTAACAAGCAATGAGCAGTTCTTC

size: few
J: TRBJ2-1
V: TRBV12-3/TRBV12-4
D: TRBD1
CDR3: CASSPNRGLEFF
DNA: TGTGCCAGCAGTCCAAACAGGGGGCTGGAGTTCTTC

size: -
J: TRBJ2-3
V: TRBV21-1
D: -
CDR3: CASSTTWTSGRSDTQYF
DNA: TGTGCCAGCAGCACAACCTGGACTAGCGGGAGATCAGATACGCAGTATTTT

size: once
J: TRBJ1-2
V: TRBV7-6
D: -
CDR3: CASSLAPGNLANYGYTF
DNA: TGTGCCAGCAGCTTGGCTCCAGGGAATTTGGCTAACTATGGCTACACCTTC

size: -
J: TRBJ1-4
V: TRBV7-2
D: TRBD1
CDR3: CASSSRGQGNEKLFF
DNA: TGTGCCAGCAGCTCTAGGGGGCAGGGTAATGAAAAACTGTTTTTT

size: -
J: TRBJ2-7
V: TRBV11-2
D: -
CDR3: CASSLGGISYEQYF
DNA: TGTGCCAGCAGCTTGGGCGGGATCTCCTACGAGCAGTACTTC

size: once
J: TRBJ1-2
V: TRBV3-1/TRBV3-2
D: TRBD1
CDR3: CASSHSDRGYGYTF
DNA: TGTGCCAGCAGTCATTCAGACAGGGGCTATGGCTACACCTTC

size: -
J: TRBJ1-5
V: TRBV10-3
D: TRBD1
CDR3: CAIRGQGENQPQHF
DNA: TGTGCCATCAGGGGACAGGGCGAAAATCAGCCCCAGCATTTT

size: -
J: TRBJ2-3
V: TRBV30
D: -
CDR3: CAWSVLNVDTQYF
DNA: TGTGCCTGGAGTGTACTCAACGTCGATACGCAGTATTTT

size: once
J: TRBJ1-6
V: TRBV5-1
D: TRBD1
CDR3: CASSLGQGDSPLHF
DNA: TGCGCCAGCAGCCTAGGACAGGGGGATTCACCCCTCCACTTT

size: -
J: TRBJ1-2
V: TRBV29-1
D: -
CDR3: CSVEDRAAGRSGYGYTF
DNA: TGCAGCGTTGAAGATCGAGCGGCAGGGAGGTCGGGCTATGGCTACACCTTC

size: -
J: TRBJ1-3
V: TRBV18
D: TRBD1
CDR3: CASSLIHTGTGSSGNTIYF
DNA: TGTGCCAGCTCACTAATCCACACCGGGACAGGCTCCTCTGGAAACACCATATATTTT

size: -
J: TRBJ2-1
V: TRBV11-3
D: TRBD2
CDR3: CASSLFAGLAGNEQFF
DNA: TGTGCCAGCAGCTTATTTGCCGGACTAGCAGGGAATGAGCAGTTCTTC

size: -
J: TRBJ2-7
V: TRBV10-1
D: -
CDR3: CASSGAYKPFEQYF
DNA: TGCGCCAGCAGTGGGGCCTACAAACCGTTCGAGCAGTACTTC

size: -
J: TRBJ2-7
V: TRBV6-5
D: -
CDR3: CASSWGQANYEQYF
DNA: TGTGCCAGCAGTTGGGGGCAAGCCAACTACGAGCAGTACTTC

size: -
J: TRBJ1-1
V: TRBV7-3
D: -
CDR3: CASSPYKGQAIEAFF
DNA: TGTGCCAGCAGCCCGTACAAGGGACAAGCTATTGAAGCTTTCTTT

size: -
J: TRBJ1-5
V: TRBV27
D: -
CDR3: CASSVAVSNQPQHF
DNA: TGTGCCAGCAGTGTAGCGGTTAGCAATCAGCCCCAGCATTTT

size: -
J: TRBJ1-1
V: TRBV5-1
D: -
CDR3: CASSGVVGNTEAFF
DNA: TGCGCCAGCAGCGGAGTCGTAGGGAACACTGAAGCTTTCTTT

size: -
J: TRBJ1-2
V: TRBV27
D: -
CDR3: CASSDFFGYTF
DNA: TGTGCCAGCAGTGACTTTTTCGGCTACACCTTC

size: -
J: TRBJ2-5
V: TRBV28
D: -
CDR3: CASSLMGGGRKETQYF
DNA: TGTGCCAGCAGTTTAATGGGGGGGGGCCGAAAAGAGACCCAGTACTTC

size: -
J: TRBJ2-7
V: TRBV7-9
D: TRBD1
CDR3: CASSLGQGFNEQYF
DNA: TGTGCCAGCAGCCTGGGACAGGGGTTTAACGAGCAGTACTTC

size: -
J: TRBJ2-7
V: TRBV6-1
D: TRBD1
CDR3: CASSEGQGAYEQYF
DNA: TGTGCCAGCAGTGAGGGCCAGGGGGCATACGAGCAGTACTTC

size: -
J: TRBJ2-2
V: TRBV7-3
D: -
CDR3: CASSLNLLTGELFF
DNA: TGTGCCAGCAGTCTCAATCTACTCACCGGGGAGCTGTTTTTT

size: -
J: TRBJ2-1
V: TRBV11-2
D: TRBD2
CDR3: CASSLFHGRAQHNEQFF
DNA: TGTGCCAGCAGCTTATTCCACGGGAGGGCCCAACACAATGAGCAGTTCTTC

size: -
J: TRBJ1-2
V: TRBV21-1
D: -
CDR3: CASSNSNRDRGLYGYTF
DNA: TGTGCCAGCAGCAATTCTAACCGGGACAGGGGACTCTATGGCTACACCTTC

size: -
J: TRBJ2-1
V: TRBV10-3
D: TRBD2
CDR3: CAISQGLAENNEQFF
DNA: TGTGCCATCAGTCAGGGACTAGCGGAAAACAATGAGCAGTTCTTC

size: few
J: TRBJ2-1
V: TRBV19
D: -
CDR3: CASSTTGKDEQFF
DNA: TGTGCCAGTAGTACCACAGGGAAGGATGAGCAGTTCTTC

size: -
J: TRBJ2-2
V: TRBV12-5
D: TRBD1
CDR3: CASGSGGFTGELFF
DNA: TGTGCTAGTGGTTCAGGGGGCTTCACCGGGGAGCTGTTTTTT

size: -
J: TRBJ2-1
V: TRBV11-3
D: TRBD2
CDR3: CASSLDPAGNEQFF
DNA: TGTGCCAGCAGCTTAGATCCAGCGGGAAATGAGCAGTTCTTC

size: -
J: TRBJ2-3
V: TRBV27
D: TRBD2
CDR3: CASSLGWRGGPDTQYF
DNA: TGTGCCAGCAGTTTAGGGTGGCGGGGGGGCCCAGATACGCAGTATTTT

size: -
J: TRBJ1-4
V: TRBV3-1/TRBV3-2
D: -
CDR3: CASAGSTNEKLFF
DNA: TGTGCCAGCGCAGGGTCAACTAATGAAAAACTGTTTTTT

size: -
J: TRBJ1-2
V: TRBV4-1
D: -
CDR3: CASSQGTKRLGYTF
DNA: TGCGCCAGCAGCCAGGGGACAAAACGCCTTGGCTACACCTTC

size: -
J: TRBJ2-1
V: TRBV7-2
D: TRBD2
CDR3: CASSLWTSGSNEQFF
DNA: TGTGCCAGCAGCCTCTGGACTAGCGGGAGCAATGAGCAGTTCTTC

size: once
J: TRBJ1-1
V: TRBV28
D: -
CDR3: CASSLLNTEAFF
DNA: TGTGCCAGCAGTTTGCTAAACACTGAAGCTTTCTTT

size: -
J: TRBJ2-1
V: TRBV7-3
D: -
CDR3: CASSLAGLHNEQFF
DNA: TGTGCCAGCAGCCTGGCGGGGCTCCACAATGAGCAGTTCTTC

size: -
J: TRBJ1-1
V: TRBV30
D: -
CDR3: CAWSVSGWRAFF
DNA: TGTGCCTGGAGTGTATCGGGTTGGCGAGCTTTCTTT

size: -
J: TRBJ2-3
V: TRBV9
D: TRBD1
CDR3: CASGDRTIGDTQYF
DNA: TGTGCCAGCGGGGACAGGACAATAGGAGATACGCAGTATTTT

size: -
J: TRBJ2-1
V: TRBV27
D: -
CDR3: CASKSLSGTYNEQFF
DNA: TGTGCCAGCAAGTCCCTTAGCGGCACCTACAATGAGCAGTTCTTC

size: -
J: TRBJ2-7
V: TRBV30
D: TRBD1
CDR3: CAWSVMTGPYF
DNA: TGTGCCTGGAGTGTAATGACAGGGCCGTACTTC

size: -
J: TRBJ1-1
V: TRBV19
D: -
CDR3: CASSIVHGDTEAFF
DNA: TGTGCCAGTAGTATAGTGCACGGAGACACTGAAGCTTTCTTT

size: -
J: TRBJ1-5
V: TRBV6-2/TRBV6-3
D: -
CDR3: CASSYPQGNQPQHF
DNA: TGTGCCAGCAGTTACCCCCAGGGCAATCAGCCCCAGCATTTT

size: -
J: TRBJ1-4
V: TRBV6-6
D: -
CDR3: CASQGTATNEKLFF
DNA: TGTGCCAGCCAGGGGACCGCAACTAATGAAAAACTGTTTTTT

size: -
J: TRBJ2-3
V: TRBV29-1
D: -
CDR3: CSVEEGGDTQYF
DNA: TGCAGCGTTGAAGAGGGGGGAGATACGCAGTATTTT

size: -
J: TRBJ2-2
V: TRBV19
D: -
CDR3: CASSISPAFRQPLAGELFF
DNA: TGTGCCAGTAGTATCTCACCCGCCTTCAGACAACCCCTGGCCGGGGAGCTGTTTTTT

size: -
J: TRBJ2-1
V: TRBV12-3/TRBV12-4
D: -
CDR3: CASSLERVGVQFF
DNA: TGTGCCAGCAGTTTAGAACGAGTAGGGGTACAGTTCTTC

size: -
J: TRBJ1-6
V: TRBV28
D: -
CDR3: CASTPLGGILNSPLHF
DNA: TGTGCCAGCACCCCTCTGGGAGGGATACTTAATTCACCCCTCCACTTT

size: -
J: TRBJ2-7
V: TRBV11-2
D: -
CDR3: CASSFSGSYEQYF
DNA: TGTGCCAGCAGCTTCTCAGGGTCCTACGAGCAGTACTTC

size: -
J: TRBJ1-3
V: TRBV5-1
D: TRBD1
CDR3: CASSDTGAGNTIYF
DNA: TGCGCCAGCAGCGACACAGGGGCCGGAAACACCATATATTTT

size: -
J: TRBJ2-5
V: TRBV3-1/TRBV3-2
D: TRBD2
CDR3: CASSLRAGAETQYF
DNA: TGTGCCAGCAGCCTGCGAGCGGGAGCAGAGACCCAGTACTTC